This is a list of T cell receptor beta chains from one sample in a study of blood T cell repertoires in COVID-19. Profiled with immunoSEQ multiplex PCR; TCRdb holds only in-frame clones, not every one. The table records over 200,000 clones, roughly 76% of them present only once. Sequenced input: peripheral blood. Every receptor here comes from a human donor in a cohort sampled during active COVID-19. Both conserved end residues are part of each CDR3. D genes are given only for firm matches. Expanded clones are given a class, and other clones once, few, many or no size at all.

cdr3_nt cdr3_aa clone_size cdr3_length j_call d_call v_call
TGTGCCAGCAGCCCTAAGCTACAGGGAAAGGGTGAAAAACTGTTTTTT CASSPKLQGKGEKLFF - 16 TRBJ1-4 - TRBV11-2
TGCGCCAGCAGCTTAGGGGGAATGAATGAAAAACTGTTTTTT CASSLGGMNEKLFF - 14 TRBJ1-4 - TRBV5-1
TGTGCCAGCAGCCATATAAACTCCTACGAGCAGTACTTC CASSHINSYEQYF once 13 TRBJ2-7 - TRBV3-1/TRBV3-2
TGCGCCAGCAGCTTGACAGGCGGCTACGAGCAGTACTTC CASSLTGGYEQYF few 13 TRBJ2-7 - TRBV5-1
TGTGCCAGCTCACCAAAGGGGGCGGCTGGGGCCAACGTCCTGACTTTC CASSPKGAAGANVLTF - 16 TRBJ2-6 TRBD1 TRBV18
TGTGCCAGCAGTCCGGGGACAGCGCTTCGCGGGGAGCTGTTTTTT CASSPGTALRGELFF many 15 TRBJ2-2 TRBD1 TRBV27
TGTGCCAGCAGATCTGCCGGGACACCAGGTGTGCAGTACTTC CASRSAGTPGVQYF - 14 TRBJ2-7 - TRBV5-6
TGTGCCAGCAGCTCACTAGGAGTTACCTACGAGCAGTACTTC CASSSLGVTYEQYF - 14 TRBJ2-7 - TRBV21-1
TGTGCCAGCAGTGAAGCCCAGGGGGGCATGAACACTGAAGCTTTCTTT CASSEAQGGMNTEAFF - 16 TRBJ1-1 TRBD1 TRBV2
TGTGCCAGCAGCAAAGAAGGGGGGGACACTGAAGCTTTCTTT CASSKEGGDTEAFF - 14 TRBJ1-1 - TRBV21-1
TGTGCCAGCAGCTCCCCGACTAGCGGGCCTGCGGAGACCCAGTACTTC CASSSPTSGPAETQYF - 16 TRBJ2-5 TRBD2 TRBV5-4
TGTGCCAGCTCGAGGACAGGGGAGGATTCACCCCTCCACTTT CASSRTGEDSPLHF - 14 TRBJ1-6 TRBD1 TRBV18
TGTGCCAGCAGTTCACCCGGGACAGTCTATGGCTACACCTTC CASSSPGTVYGYTF - 14 TRBJ1-2 TRBD1 TRBV6-5
TGTGCCAGCAGCTTAACCGACAGGGCAGAGACGCAGTATTTT CASSLTDRAETQYF - 14 TRBJ2-3 TRBD1 TRBV5-4
TGTGCCAGCAGCTCGACTAGCGGAGTCACAGATACGCAGTATTTT CASSSTSGVTDTQYF once 15 TRBJ2-3 TRBD2 TRBV7-7
TGTGCCAGCAGCAGACAGGCCAACACTGAAGCTTTCTTT CASSRQANTEAFF - 13 TRBJ1-1 - TRBV5-6
TGCGCCAGCAGCCAAGATGTTGGACAGGGGGCGCGGTTGACTGAAGCTTTCTTT CASSQDVGQGARLTEAFF - 18 TRBJ1-1 TRBD1 TRBV4-1
TGTGCCAGCAGTCTAAGAACAAAGGGGCTGGGGAACACTGAAGCTTTCTTT CASSLRTKGLGNTEAFF - 17 TRBJ1-1 - TRBV28
TGTGCCAGCAGCTTCCGACAGGGAGTAGGAATTAGTGGGAGTGGCTACACCTTC CASSFRQGVGISGSGYTF - 18 TRBJ1-2 TRBD1 TRBV11-2
TGTGCCAGCAGTTTCGGCGGGACAGGGACCTACGAGCAGTACTTC CASSFGGTGTYEQYF - 15 TRBJ2-7 TRBD1 TRBV27
TGTGCCAGTAGGTACGGAGGGTTCTCTGGAAACACCATATATTTT CASRYGGFSGNTIYF few 15 TRBJ1-3 - TRBV19
TGTGCCAGTAGCTCGGGACAGATGAACACTGAAGCTTTCTTT CASSSGQMNTEAFF - 14 TRBJ1-1 TRBD1 TRBV19